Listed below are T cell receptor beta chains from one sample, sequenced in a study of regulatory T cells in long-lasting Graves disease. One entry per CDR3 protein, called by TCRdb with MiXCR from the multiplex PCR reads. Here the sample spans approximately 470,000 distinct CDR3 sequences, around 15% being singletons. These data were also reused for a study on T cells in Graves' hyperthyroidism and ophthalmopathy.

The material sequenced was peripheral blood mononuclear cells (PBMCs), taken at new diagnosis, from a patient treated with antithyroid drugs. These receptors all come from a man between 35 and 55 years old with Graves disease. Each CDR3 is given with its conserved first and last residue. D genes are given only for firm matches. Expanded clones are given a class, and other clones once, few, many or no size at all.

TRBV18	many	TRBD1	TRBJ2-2	TGTGCCAGCTCACCACCGGGACAGGGCTTACGGTTGTTTTTT	CASSPPGQGLRLFF
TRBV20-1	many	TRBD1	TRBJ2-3	TGCAGTGCTAGATCCTTCAGGGGGATGACAGATACGCAGTATTTT	CSARSFRGMTDTQYF
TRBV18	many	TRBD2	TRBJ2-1	TGTGCCAGCTCAACCCTAGCGGGAAGCCCCCTTTGGAATGAGCAGTTCTTC	CASSTLAGSPLWNEQFF
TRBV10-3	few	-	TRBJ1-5	TGTGCCACCTGGGACGGGAATCAGCCCCAGCATTTT	CATWDGNQPQHF
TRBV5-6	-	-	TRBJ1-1	TGTGCCAGCAGCACGGGTCACATTTTAATGAACACTGAAGCTTTCTTT	CASSTGHILMNTEAFF
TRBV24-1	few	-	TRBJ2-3	TGTGCCACCAGTGATTTAAAACTAGTGGGAGATACGCAGTATTTT	CATSDLKLVGDTQYF
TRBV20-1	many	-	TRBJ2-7	TGCAGTGCTATAGGGGGGAACTCCTACGAGCAGTACTTC	CSAIGGNSYEQYF
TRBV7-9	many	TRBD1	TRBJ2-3	TGTGCCAGCAGCCCTAGATGGGACAGGTGGGCAGATACGCAGTATTTT	CASSPRWDRWADTQYF
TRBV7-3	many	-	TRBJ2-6	TGTGCCAGCAGTCCCGGTAATACGGGGGCCAACGTCCTGACTTTC	CASSPGNTGANVLTF
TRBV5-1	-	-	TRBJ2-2	TGCGCCAGCAGCCCCCATATGAGACAGACGGCGTCCGGGGAGCTGTTTTTT	CASSPHMRQTASGELFF
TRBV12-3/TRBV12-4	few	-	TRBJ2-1	TGTGCCAGCAGTTTAGGGGCCCAAGGGAATGAGCAGTTCTTC	CASSLGAQGNEQFF
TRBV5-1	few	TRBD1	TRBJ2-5	TGCGCCAGCACAAGGACAGGGACGTACCAAGAGACCCAGTACTTC	CASTRTGTYQETQYF
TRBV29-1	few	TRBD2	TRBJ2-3	TGCAGCACTGACCCACTAGCGGGAGGTGATACGCAGTATTTT	CSTDPLAGGDTQYF
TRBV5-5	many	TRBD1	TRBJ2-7	TGTGCCAGCAGCAGAGGGGGCTGGGACGAGCAGTACTTC	CASSRGGWDEQYF
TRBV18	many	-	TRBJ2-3	TGTGCCAGCTCACGACTAGAAGATACGCAGTATTTT	CASSRLEDTQYF
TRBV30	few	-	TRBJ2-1	TGTGCCTGGAGTGGCGTGGCTTCTAATGAGCAGTTCTTC	CAWSGVASNEQFF
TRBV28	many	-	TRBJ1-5	TGTGCCAGCAGATCTTTGGGGGTCGGAGGGAATCAGCCCCAGCATTTT	CASRSLGVGGNQPQHF
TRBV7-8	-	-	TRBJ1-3	TGTGCCAGCAGCAAAATCATCGTGTCTGGCTCTGGAAACACCATATATTTT	CASSKIIVSGSGNTIYF
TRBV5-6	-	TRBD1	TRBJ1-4	TGTGCCAGCAGTTACGGGACAGCCCATAATGAAAAACTGTTTTTT	CASSYGTAHNEKLFF
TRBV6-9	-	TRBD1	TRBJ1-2	TGTGCCAGCAGTTGGACAGGGGGCAGTTTGTCTTATGGCTACACCTTC	CASSWTGGSLSYGYTF
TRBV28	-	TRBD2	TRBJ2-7	TGTGCCAGCATGGCTCTAGCGGGAGTTGGAGAGCAGTACTTC	CASMALAGVGEQYF
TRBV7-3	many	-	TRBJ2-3	TGTGCCAGCAGCTTAACCCTGACTAGTACAGATACGCAGTATTTT	CASSLTLTSTDTQYF
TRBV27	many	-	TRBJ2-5	TGTGCCAGCAGACCGCAGGGGGGGGAGACCCAGTACTTC	CASRPQGGETQYF
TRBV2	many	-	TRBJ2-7	TGTGCCAGCAGAGGTTTTTGGGGCTACGAGCAGTACTTC	CASRGFWGYEQYF
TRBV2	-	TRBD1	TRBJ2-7	TGTGCCAGCACCAGGGGGACCCACGAGCAGTACTTC	CASTRGTHEQYF
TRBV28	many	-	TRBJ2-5	TGTGCCAGCAGTTGGCCTGGGCCGAGACGGGAGACCCAGTACTTC	CASSWPGPRRETQYF
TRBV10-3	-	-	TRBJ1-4	TGTGCCATCAGTCCGACAGTGGACTCTGAAAAACTGTTTTTT	CAISPTVDSEKLFF
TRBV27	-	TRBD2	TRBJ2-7	TGTGCCAGCAGTCCTAGCGGGAGGGTAGGCGAGCAGTACTTC	CASSPSGRVGEQYF
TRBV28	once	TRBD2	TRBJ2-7	TGTGCCAGCAGTTCGGGGGGGGGAGAGCAGTACTTC	CASSSGGGEQYF
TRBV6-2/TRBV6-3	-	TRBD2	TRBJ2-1	TGTGCCAGCACTCCAGGGACTAGCGGGAGGGCCAAGGGTGAGCAGTTCTTC	CASTPGTSGRAKGEQFF
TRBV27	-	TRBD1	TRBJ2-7	TGTGCCAGCATCATTGTGGGGCGACAGGGGCCCCACGAGCAGTACTTC	CASIIVGRQGPHEQYF
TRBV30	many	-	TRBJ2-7	TGTGCCTGGTCTAACAGGGAGGGTTCGGGGCAGTACTTC	CAWSNREGSGQYF
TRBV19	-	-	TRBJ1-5	TGTGCCAGTAGTATCGACGGACTGGGGAATCAGCCCCAGCATTTT	CASSIDGLGNQPQHF
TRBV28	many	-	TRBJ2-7	TGTGCCAGCAGTAAGCCGGGGACCCGTGGCGAGCAGTACTTC	CASSKPGTRGEQYF
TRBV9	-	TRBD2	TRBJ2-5	TGTGCCAGCAGCGTAACGGGGGGGGAGACCCAGTACTTC	CASSVTGGETQYF
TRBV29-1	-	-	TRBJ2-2	TGCAGCGTTGAATGGCGAACCGGGGAGCTGTTTTTT	CSVEWRTGELFF
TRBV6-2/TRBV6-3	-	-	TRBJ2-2	TGTGCCAGCACCACAGGGGGGGACACCGGGGAGCTGTTTTTT	CASTTGGDTGELFF
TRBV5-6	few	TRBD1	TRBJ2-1	TGTGCCAGCAGCTCTGGACAGGGGTCCTACAATGAGCAGTTCTTC	CASSSGQGSYNEQFF
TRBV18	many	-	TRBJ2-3	TGTGCCAGCTCACCAGATTCTCCGCAGTATTTT	CASSPDSPQYF
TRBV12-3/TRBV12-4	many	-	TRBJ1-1	TGTGCCAGCAGTTCCCCCAGGGTATTCAGGGAGAACACTGAAGCTTTCTTT	CASSSPRVFRENTEAFF
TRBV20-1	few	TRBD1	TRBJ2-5	TGCAGTGCTCGACAGGGGTTCGGGACCCAGTACTTC	CSARQGFGTQYF
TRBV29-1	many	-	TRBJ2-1	TGCAGCGTTGAAGATCGACAAGCGGATCCCAACAATGAGCAGTTCTTC	CSVEDRQADPNNEQFF